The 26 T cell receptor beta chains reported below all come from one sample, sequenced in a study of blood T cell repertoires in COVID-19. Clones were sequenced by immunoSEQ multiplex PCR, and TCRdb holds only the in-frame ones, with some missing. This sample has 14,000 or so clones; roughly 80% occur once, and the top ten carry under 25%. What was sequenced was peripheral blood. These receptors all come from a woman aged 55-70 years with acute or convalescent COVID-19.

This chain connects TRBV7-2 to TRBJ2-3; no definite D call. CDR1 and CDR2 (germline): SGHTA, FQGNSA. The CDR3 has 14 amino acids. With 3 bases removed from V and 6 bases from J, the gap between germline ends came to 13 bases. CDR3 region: CASSFNSLGDTQYF. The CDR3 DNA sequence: TGTGCCAGCAGCTTCAACTCACTCGGGGATACGCAGTATTTT. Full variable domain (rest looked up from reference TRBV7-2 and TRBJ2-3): GAGVSQSPSNKVTEKGKDVELRCDPISGHTALYWYRQSLGQGLEFLIYFQGNSAPDKSGLPSDRFSAERTGGSVSTLTIQRTQQEDSAVYLCASSFNSLGDTQYFGPGTRLTVL.

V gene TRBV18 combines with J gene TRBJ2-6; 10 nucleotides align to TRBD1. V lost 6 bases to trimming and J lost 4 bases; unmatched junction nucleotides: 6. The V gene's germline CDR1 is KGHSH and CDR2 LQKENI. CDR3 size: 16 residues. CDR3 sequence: CASSRDRGTGANVLTF. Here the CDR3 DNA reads TGTGCCAGCTCGCGGGACAGGGGAACGGGGGCCAACGTCCTGACTTTC.

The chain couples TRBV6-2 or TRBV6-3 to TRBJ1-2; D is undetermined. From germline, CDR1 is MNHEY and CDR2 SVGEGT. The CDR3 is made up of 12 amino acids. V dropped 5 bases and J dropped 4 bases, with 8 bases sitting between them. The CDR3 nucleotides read TGTGCCAGCAGTCTCCGAGGCTATGGCTACACCTTC. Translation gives CASSLRGYGYTF.

The CDR3 sequence: CAISGSGLTYEQYF. The CDR3 nucleotides are TGTGCCATCAGTGGGAGCGGGTTGACCTACGAGCAGTACTTC. The chain employs TRBV10-3 and TRBJ2-7, with D perhaps matching TRBD2 (6 bases). The ends were cut back, 4 bases at V and 2 bases at J, with 12 bases in the middle. CDR3 length: 14 residues. Germline V gene sequence: CDR1 ENHRY, CDR2 SYGVKD.

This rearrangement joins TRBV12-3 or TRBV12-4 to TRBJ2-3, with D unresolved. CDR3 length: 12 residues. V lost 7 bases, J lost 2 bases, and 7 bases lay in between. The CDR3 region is CASKSYTDTQYF. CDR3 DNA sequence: TGTGCCAGCAAATCTTACACAGATACGCAGTATTTT.

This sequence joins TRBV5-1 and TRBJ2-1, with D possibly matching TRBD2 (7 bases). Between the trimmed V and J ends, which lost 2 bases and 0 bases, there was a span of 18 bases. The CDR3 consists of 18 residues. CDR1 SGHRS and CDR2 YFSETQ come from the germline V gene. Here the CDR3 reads CASSFGGGGRSSYNEQFF. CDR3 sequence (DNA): TGCGCCAGCAGCTTCGGCGGGGGCGGTAGGAGCTCCTACAATGAGCAGTTCTTC.

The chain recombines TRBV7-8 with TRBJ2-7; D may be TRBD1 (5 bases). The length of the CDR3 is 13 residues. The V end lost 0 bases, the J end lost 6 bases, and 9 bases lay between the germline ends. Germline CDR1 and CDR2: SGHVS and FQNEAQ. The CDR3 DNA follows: TGTGCCAGCAGCTTAGCGGCAGGGCCCGAGCAGTACTTC. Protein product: CASSLAAGPEQYF.

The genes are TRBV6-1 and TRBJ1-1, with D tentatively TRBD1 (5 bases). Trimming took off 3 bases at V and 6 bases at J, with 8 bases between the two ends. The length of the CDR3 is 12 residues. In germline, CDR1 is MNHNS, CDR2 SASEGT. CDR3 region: CASSDRVSEAFF. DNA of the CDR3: TGTGCCAGCAGTGACAGGGTTTCTGAAGCTTTCTTT.

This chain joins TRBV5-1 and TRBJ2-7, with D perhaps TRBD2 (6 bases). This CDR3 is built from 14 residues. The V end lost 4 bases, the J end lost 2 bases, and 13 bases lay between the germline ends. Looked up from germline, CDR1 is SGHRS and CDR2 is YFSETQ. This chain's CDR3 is CASSPGDGPYEQYF. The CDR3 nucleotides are TGCGCCAGCAGCCCGGGGGATGGGCCCTACGAGCAGTACTTC.

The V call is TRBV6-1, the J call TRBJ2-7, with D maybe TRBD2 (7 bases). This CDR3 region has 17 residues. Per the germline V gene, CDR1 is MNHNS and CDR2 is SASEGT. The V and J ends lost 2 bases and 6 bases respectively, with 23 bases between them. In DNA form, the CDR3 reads TGTGCCAGCAGTGAATCCCTTTTTCGGGGGGCTTCGTCCGAGCAGTACTTC. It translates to CASSESLFRGASSEQYF.

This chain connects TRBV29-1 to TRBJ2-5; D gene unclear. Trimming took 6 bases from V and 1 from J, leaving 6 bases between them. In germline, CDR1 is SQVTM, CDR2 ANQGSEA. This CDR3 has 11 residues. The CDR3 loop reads CSVYLQETQYF. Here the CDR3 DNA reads TGCAGCGTGTATCTCCAAGAGACCCAGTACTTC.

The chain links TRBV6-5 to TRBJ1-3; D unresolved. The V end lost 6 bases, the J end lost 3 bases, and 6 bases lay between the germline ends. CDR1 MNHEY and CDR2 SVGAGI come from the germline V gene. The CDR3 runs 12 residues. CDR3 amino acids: CASREVGNTIYF. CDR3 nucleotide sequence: TGTGCCAGCAGAGAGGTTGGAAACACCATATATTTT.

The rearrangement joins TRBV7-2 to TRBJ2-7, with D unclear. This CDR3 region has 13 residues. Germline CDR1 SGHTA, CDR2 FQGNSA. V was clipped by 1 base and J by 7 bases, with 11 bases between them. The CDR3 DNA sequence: TGTGCCAGCAGCTTAGGGCCCCTTCTTGAGCAGTACTTC. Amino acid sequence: CASSLGPLLEQYF. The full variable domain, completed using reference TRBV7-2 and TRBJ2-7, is GAGVSQSPSNKVTEKGKDVELRCDPISGHTALYWYRQSLGQGLEFLIYFQGNSAPDKSGLPSDRFSAERTGGSVSTLTIQRTQQEDSAVYLCASSLGPLLEQYFGPGTRLTVT.

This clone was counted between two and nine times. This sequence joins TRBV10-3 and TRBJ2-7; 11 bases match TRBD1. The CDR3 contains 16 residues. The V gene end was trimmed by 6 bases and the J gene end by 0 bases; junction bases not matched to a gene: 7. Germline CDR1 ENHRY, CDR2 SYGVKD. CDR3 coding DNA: TGTGCCATCAGACGGACCGGGACAGGGGGCTCCTACGAGCAGTACTTC. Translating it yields CAIRRTGTGGSYEQYF.

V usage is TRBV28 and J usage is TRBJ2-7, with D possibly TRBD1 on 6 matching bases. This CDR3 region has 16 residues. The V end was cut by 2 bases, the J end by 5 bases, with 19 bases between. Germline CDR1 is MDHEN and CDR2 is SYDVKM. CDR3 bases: TGTGCCAGCAGTTTAATGGGTAGGGGGTTTGGAAACGAGCAGTACTTC. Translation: CASSLMGRGFGNEQYF.

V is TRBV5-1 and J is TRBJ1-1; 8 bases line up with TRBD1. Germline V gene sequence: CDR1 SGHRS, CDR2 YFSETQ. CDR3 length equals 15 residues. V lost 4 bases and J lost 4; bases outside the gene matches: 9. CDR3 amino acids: CASSTNPGTGTEAFF. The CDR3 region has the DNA TGCGCCAGCAGCACCAATCCCGGGACAGGCACTGAAGCTTTCTTT.

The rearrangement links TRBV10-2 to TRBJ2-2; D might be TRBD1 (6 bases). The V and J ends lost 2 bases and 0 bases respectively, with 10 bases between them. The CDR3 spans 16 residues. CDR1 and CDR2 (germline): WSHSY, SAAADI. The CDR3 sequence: CASSEIGGTNTGELFF. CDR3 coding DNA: TGCGCCAGCAGTGAGATTGGGGGCACGAACACCGGGGAGCTGTTTTTT.

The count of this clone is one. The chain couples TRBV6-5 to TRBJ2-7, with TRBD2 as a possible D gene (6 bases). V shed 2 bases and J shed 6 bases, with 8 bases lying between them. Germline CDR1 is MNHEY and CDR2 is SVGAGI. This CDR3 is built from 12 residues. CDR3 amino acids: CASSYGGIEQYF. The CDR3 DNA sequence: TGTGCCAGCAGTTACGGAGGGATCGAGCAGTACTTC.

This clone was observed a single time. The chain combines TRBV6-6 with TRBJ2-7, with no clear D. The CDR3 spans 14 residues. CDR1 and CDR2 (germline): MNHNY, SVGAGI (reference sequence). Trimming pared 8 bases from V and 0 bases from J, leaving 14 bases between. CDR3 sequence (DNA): TGTGCCAGCCTTCCCACCCCGAGCTCCTACGAGCAGTACTTC. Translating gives CASLPTPSSYEQYF.

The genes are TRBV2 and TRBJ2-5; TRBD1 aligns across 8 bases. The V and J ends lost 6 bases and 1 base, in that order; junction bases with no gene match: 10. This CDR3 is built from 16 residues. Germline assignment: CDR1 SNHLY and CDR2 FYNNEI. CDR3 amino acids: CASSHRTGSGQETQYF. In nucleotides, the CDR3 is TGTGCCAGCAGCCACAGGACAGGGTCGGGCCAAGAGACCCAGTACTTC.

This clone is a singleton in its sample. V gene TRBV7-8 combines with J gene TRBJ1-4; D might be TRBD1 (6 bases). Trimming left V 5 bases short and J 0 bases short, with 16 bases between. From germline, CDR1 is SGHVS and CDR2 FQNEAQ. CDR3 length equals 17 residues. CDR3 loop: CASSPRTGHTTNEKLFF. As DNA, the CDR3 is TGTGCCAGCAGCCCAAGAACAGGGCACACAACTAATGAAAAACTGTTTTTT.

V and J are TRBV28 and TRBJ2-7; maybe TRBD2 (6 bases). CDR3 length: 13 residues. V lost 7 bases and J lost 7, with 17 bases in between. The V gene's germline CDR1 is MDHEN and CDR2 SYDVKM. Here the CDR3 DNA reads TGTGCCAGCACCCTTGGGGACTCAGATGAGCAGTACTTC. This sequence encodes CASTLGDSDEQYF.

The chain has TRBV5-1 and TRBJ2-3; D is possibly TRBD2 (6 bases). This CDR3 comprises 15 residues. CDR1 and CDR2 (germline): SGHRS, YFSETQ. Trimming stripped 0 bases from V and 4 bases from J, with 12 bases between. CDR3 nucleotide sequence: TGCGCCAGCAGCTTGGGGACCGGGAGCGCAGATACGCAGTATTTT. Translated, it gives CASSLGTGSADTQYF. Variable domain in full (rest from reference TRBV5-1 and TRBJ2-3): KAGVTQTPRYLIKTRGQQVTLSCSPISGHRSVSWYQQTPGQGLQFLFEYFSETQRNKGNFPGRFSGRQFSNSRSEMNVSTLELGDSALYLCASSLGTGSADTQYFGPGTRLTVL.

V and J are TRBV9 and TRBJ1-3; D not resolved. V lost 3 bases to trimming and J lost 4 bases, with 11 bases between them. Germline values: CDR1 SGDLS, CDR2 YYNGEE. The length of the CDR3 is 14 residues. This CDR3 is CASSERPGGNTIYF. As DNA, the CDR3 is TGTGCCAGCAGCGAGAGACCGGGGGGAAACACCATATATTTT.

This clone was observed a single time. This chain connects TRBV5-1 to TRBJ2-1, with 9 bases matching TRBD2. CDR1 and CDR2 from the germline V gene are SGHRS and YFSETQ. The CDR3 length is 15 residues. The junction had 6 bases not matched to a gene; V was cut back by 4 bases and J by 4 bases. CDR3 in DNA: TGCGCCAGCAGCCTGAGCGGGGGGCCGTACAATGAGCAGTTCTTC. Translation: CASSLSGGPYNEQFF.

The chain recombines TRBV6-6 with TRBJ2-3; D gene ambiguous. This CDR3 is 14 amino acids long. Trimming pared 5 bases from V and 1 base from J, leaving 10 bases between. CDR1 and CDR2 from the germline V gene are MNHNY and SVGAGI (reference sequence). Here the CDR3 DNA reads TGTGCCAGCAGTGCGACCCGGGGCACAGATACGCAGTATTTT. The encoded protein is CASSATRGTDTQYF.